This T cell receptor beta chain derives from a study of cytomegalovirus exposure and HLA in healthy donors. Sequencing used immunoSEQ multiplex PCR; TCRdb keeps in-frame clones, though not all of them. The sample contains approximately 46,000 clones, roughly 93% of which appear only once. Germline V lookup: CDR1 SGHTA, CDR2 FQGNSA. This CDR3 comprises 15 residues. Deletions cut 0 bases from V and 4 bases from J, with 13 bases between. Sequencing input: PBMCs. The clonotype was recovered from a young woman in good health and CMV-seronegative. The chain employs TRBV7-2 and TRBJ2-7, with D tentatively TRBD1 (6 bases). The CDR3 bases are TGTGCCAGCAGCTTAGCCCGGGACACTCCTTACGAGCAGTACTTC. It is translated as CASSLARDTPYEQYF. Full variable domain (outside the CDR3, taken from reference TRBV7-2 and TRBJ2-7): GAGVSQSPSNKVTEKGKDVELRCDPISGHTALYWYRQSLGQGLEFLIYFQGNSAPDKSGLPSDRFSAERTGGSVSTLTIQRTQQEDSAVYLCASSLARDTPYEQYFGPGTRLTVT.